One and the same sample provided the 24 T cell receptor beta chains below, sequenced in a study of CD8 T cells in ankylosing spondylitis. TCRdb itself ran the 5' RACE reads through MiXCR, one entry per CDR3 protein. The profile shows under 250,000 distinct CDR3 sequences, roughly a tenth of them singletons. The source material was blood, either unsorted or a sorted T cell fraction (not recorded which). These receptor sequences come from a male donor with ankylosing spondylitis or in good health (not recorded which).

This clonotype was counted ten times or more. The chain links TRBV12-3 or TRBV12-4 to TRBJ2-7; D not certain. The ends were cut back, 1 base at V and 0 bases at J, with 4 bases in the middle. The CDR3 consists of 13 residues. The CDR3 is CASSLDYSYEQYF. In DNA, the CDR3 is TGTGCCAGCAGTTTAGACTACTCCTACGAGCAGTACTTC.

This clonotype came up many times. The DNA of the CDR3 is TGCGCCAGCAGAGCCCAGGGTTCGAGCGACACTGAAGCTTTCTTT. Its translation is CASRAQGSSDTEAFF. The J gene is TRBJ1-1, the V gene TRBV5-1, with D perhaps matching TRBD1 (5 bases). Germline assignment: CDR1 SGHRS and CDR2 YFSETQ. The CDR3 is 15 residues long. V lost 5 bases to trimming and J lost 3 bases, with 17 bases between them.

V gene TRBV7-2 combines with J gene TRBJ2-6; 7 bases map to TRBD1. V gave up 5 bases and J gave up 1 base; unmatched junction bases: 5. The CDR3 runs 16 residues. CDR1 and CDR2 (germline): SGHTA, FQGNSA. This CDR3 reads CASSGQTGSGANVLTF. The CDR3 nucleotides read TGTGCCAGCAGCGGACAGACAGGGTCTGGGGCCAACGTCCTGACTTTC.

V usage is TRBV20-1 and J usage is TRBJ2-5; 7 bases line up with TRBD2. Germline V lookup: CDR1 DFQATT, CDR2 SNEGSKA (reference sequence). V dropped 6 bases and J dropped 1; count of bases not matched to a gene: 11. There are 15 residues in the CDR3. DNA of the CDR3: TGCAGTGCCCGACCTAGCGGTATACTCCAAGAGACCCAGTACTTC. Amino acid sequence: CSARPSGILQETQYF.

In its sample, this clonotype was seen many times. CDR3 bases: TGCAGTGCTCGAAGCGGGAGCACAGATACGCAGTATTTT. Its translation is CSARSGSTDTQYF. V usage is TRBV20-1 and J usage is TRBJ2-3, with D perhaps matching TRBD2 (6 bases). The CDR3 totals 13 residues. Germline CDR1 DFQATT, CDR2 SNEGSKA (reference sequence). Trimming shortened V by 5 bases and J by 0 bases, and 9 bases separated the two germline ends.

This clonotype showed up just a few times. This rearrangement joins TRBV11-2 to TRBJ2-5; either TRBD1 or TRBD2 may fit D (7 bases each). The length of the CDR3 is 14 residues. Germline V CDR1 and CDR2: SGHAT, FQNNGV. The V gene lost 5 bases and the J gene lost 5 bases, with 15 bases spanning the gap. CDR3 in DNA: TGTGCCAGCAGCGCCTACAGGGGAGGGGAGACCCAGTACTTC. Encoded protein: CASSAYRGGETQYF.

This clonotype has just a few counts. This rearrangement joins TRBV3-1 to TRBJ2-5, with TRBD1 matching over 11 bases. Trimming at V came to 4 bases and at J to 4 bases, leaving 5 bases not matched to a gene. The germline CDR1 and CDR2 sequences are LGHDT and YNNKEL (reference sequence). The CDR3 has 15 residues. The DNA of the CDR3 is TGTGCCAGCAGCCCGGACAGGGGGCAAAGAGAGACCCAGTACTTC. Its translation: CASSPDRGQRETQYF.

There are many counts of this clonotype. The chain employs TRBV20-1 and TRBJ2-3, with 8 bases matching TRBD2. Germline V gene data show CDR1 as DFQATT and CDR2 as SNEGSKA (reference sequence). The CDR3 consists of 16 residues. The junction had 8 bases not matched to a gene; V was cut back by 0 bases and J by 3 bases. DNA of the CDR3: TGCAGTGCTAGAGATATAGCGGGAAGGGGGACAGATACGCAGTATTTT. Translation: CSARDIAGRGTDTQYF.

This clonotype was observed many times. The gene calls are TRBV5-5 and TRBJ1-1; D is ambiguous. Trimming took off 0 bases at V and 4 bases at J, with 7 bases between the two ends. This CDR3 spans 13 amino acids. Germline V gene data show CDR1 as SGHKS and CDR2 as YYEKEE (reference sequence). The DNA of the CDR3 is TGTGCCAGCAGCTTGGTGGGAGCCACTGAAGCTTTCTTT. Translating it yields CASSLVGATEAFF.

There are a few counts of this clonotype. The chain has TRBV10-1 and TRBJ2-1; D gene uncertain. The V gene lost 6 bases and the J gene lost 8 bases, with 14 bases spanning the gap. CDR3 length: 13 amino acids. Per the germline V gene, CDR1 is WNHNN and CDR2 is SYGVQD (reference sequence). CDR3 coding DNA: TGCGCCAGCAGCGGACCGGACCCCTATGAGCAGTTCTTC. Translated, it gives CASSGPDPYEQFF.

The chain employs TRBV3-1 and TRBJ1-1; no reliable D call. CDR1 is LGHDT and CDR2 is YNNKEL in the germline V gene (reference sequence). The CDR3 covers 15 residues. V was trimmed by 4 bases and J by 1 base, leaving 13 bases between them. CDR3 bases: TGTGCCAGCAGCCCTAACGAAGGCGAGAACACTGAAGCTTTCTTT. This translates into CASSPNEGENTEAFF.

The table lists this clonotype with many counts. This sequence joins TRBV7-3 and TRBJ2-3; 11 bases are a match to TRBD2. From germline, CDR1 is SGHTA and CDR2 FQGTGA. The V and J ends lost 5 bases and 2 bases, in that order; junction bases with no gene match: 6. This CDR3 region has 16 residues. CDR3 amino acids: CASSRTSGPFTDTQYF. As DNA, the CDR3 is TGTGCCAGCAGCCGGACTAGCGGGCCGTTCACAGATACGCAGTATTTT.

V is TRBV30 and J is TRBJ1-3; D possibly corresponds to TRBD1 (6 bases). Germline CDR1 and CDR2: GTSNPN and SVGIG (reference sequence). Trimming took off 5 bases at V and 0 bases at J, with 11 bases between the two ends. The CDR3 covers 14 residues. The CDR3 DNA reads TGTGCCTGGGCTCAGGGGAGCTCTGGAAACACCATATATTTT. Its protein is CAWAQGSSGNTIYF.

In its sample, this clonotype was seen many times. V gene TRBV29-1 combines with J gene TRBJ2-5, with D tentatively TRBD2 (6 bases). Germline V gives CDR1 SQVTM, CDR2 ANQGSEA. The CDR3 loop spans 12 amino acids. With 6 bases removed from V and 4 bases from J, the gap between germline ends came to 12 bases. The CDR3 DNA follows: TGCAGCGTGACCGTGGGGGGAGAGACCCAGTACTTC. This gives the protein CSVTVGGETQYF.

The CDR3 sequence: CASSSFTRGRNQPQHF. The CDR3 DNA reads as TGTGCCAGCAGCTCCTTCACCAGGGGTCGCAATCAGCCCCAGCATTTT. The J gene is TRBJ1-5, the V gene TRBV7-9, with a tentative D call TRBD1 (6 bases). The CDR3 length is 16 residues. Trimming shortened V by 4 bases and J by 2 bases, and 15 bases separated the two germline ends. Germline V gives CDR1 SEHNR, CDR2 FQNEAQ (reference sequence).

This clonotype has at least ten counts. The chain recombines TRBV9 with TRBJ2-5; 12 positions agree with TRBD2. CDR3 length: 18 residues. V gave up 3 bases and J gave up 1 base; unmatched junction bases: 10. Germline CDR1 reads SGDLS; CDR2 reads YYNGEE. The CDR3 DNA sequence: TGTGCCAGCAGCGCTAGACTAGCGGGAGCACTTTCCCAAGAGACCCAGTACTTC. Translated, it gives CASSARLAGALSQETQYF.

The chain links TRBV6-5 to TRBJ1-4; D not certain. Germline CDR1 MNHEY, CDR2 SVGAGI. The CDR3 is 15 residues long. V was shortened by 0 bases and J by 5 bases, with 10 bases between the two germline ends. Here the CDR3 reads CASSYSRADNEKLFF. CDR3 sequence (DNA): TGTGCCAGCAGTTACTCAAGGGCCGACAATGAAAAACTGTTTTTT.

The table lists this clonotype with many counts. The CDR3 here is CASSPTLAGTTNYGYTF. The CDR3 nucleotides are TGTGCCAGCAGTCCTACCCTGGCGGGAACAACTAACTATGGCTACACCTTC. V usage is TRBV12-3 or TRBV12-4 and J usage is TRBJ1-2; D unclear. This CDR3 spans 17 amino acids. V was cut by 5 bases and J by 0 bases, with 19 bases left in between.

This clonotype has ten or more counts. V and J are TRBV5-1 and TRBJ2-3; D not resolved. Germline V gene data show CDR1 as SGHRS and CDR2 as YFSETQ. V was cut by 1 base and J by 6 bases, with 9 bases left in between. The CDR3 totals 13 residues. CDR3 nucleotide sequence: TGCGCCAGCAGCTTGACCCACAGTGATACGCAGTATTTT. Its protein is CASSLTHSDTQYF.

This clonotype was counted at least ten times. This chain joins TRBV5-1 and TRBJ1-2; D gene ambiguous. V lost 0 bases and J 4 bases, leaving 13 bases between the germline ends. This CDR3 has 15 residues. Germline CDR1 and CDR2: SGHRS and YFSETQ. The CDR3 DNA reads as TGCGCCAGCAGCTTGGATGGAACAGCCCTCTATGGCTACACCTTC. Translated: CASSLDGTALYGYTF.

This clonotype was detected only a few times. J is TRBJ1-5 and V is TRBV6-1; 8 bases align to TRBD1. The V gene's germline CDR1 is MNHNS and CDR2 SASEGT. The CDR3 is made up of 12 amino acids. V lost 6 bases, J lost 16 bases, and 11 bases stayed unmatched. The chain's CDR3 is CASSQGTGPVHF. The CDR3 coding sequence is TGTGCCAGCAGCCAGGGGACAGGACCTGTACATTTT.

This chain uses TRBV7-9 with TRBJ2-7; D possibly corresponds to TRBD2 (6 bases). Germline CDR1 and CDR2: SEHNR and FQNEAQ (reference sequence). CDR3 size: 14 residues. Trimming left V 5 bases short and J 2 bases short, with 13 bases between. The CDR3 nucleotides read TGTGCCAGCAGCCGGGACTCCCTCACCTACGAGCAGTACTTC. Amino acids: CASSRDSLTYEQYF.

This clonotype was observed at least ten times. CDR3 sequence: CSVDRAGMNTEAFF. CDR3 coding DNA: TGCAGCGTGGACAGGGCGGGGATGAACACTGAAGCTTTCTTT. The chain links TRBV29-1 to TRBJ1-1; TRBD1 matches 8 bases. CDR3 length: 14 residues. With V trimmed by 6 bases and J by 0 bases, 6 bases remained unmatched. The germline V gene encodes CDR1 SQVTM and CDR2 ANQGSEA.

The gene calls are TRBV19 and TRBJ2-2; D is possibly TRBD1 (6 bases). The germline V and J ends were trimmed by 9 bases and 4 bases, with 18 bases remaining between them. The CDR3 length is 15 residues. Looked up from germline, CDR1 is LNHDA and CDR2 is SQIVND (reference sequence). The CDR3 DNA is TGTGCCAGCCAATACAGGGATCCTAGCACCGGGGAGCTGTTTTTT. Translated: CASQYRDPSTGELFF. The variable domain in full, with the rest retrieved from reference TRBV19 and TRBJ2-2, is DGGITQSPKYLFRKEGQNVTLSCEQNLNHDAMYWYRQDPGQGLRLIYYSQIVNDFQKGDIAEGYSVSREKKESFPLTVTSAQKNPTAFYLCASQYRDPSTGELFFGEGSRLTVL.